This T cell receptor beta chain was identified during a study of blood T cell repertoires in COVID-19. The assay was immunoSEQ multiplex PCR, and TCRdb's table has in-frame clones only and misses some. The table includes 50,000 to 60,000 clones, roughly 90% detected once. CDR3 length equals 17 residues. V shed 0 bases and J 2 bases; nucleotides not matched to a gene: 5. Germline loops: CDR1 LGHNT, CDR2 FRNRAP. This rearrangement joins TRBV12-5 to TRBJ2-1; 9 bases agree with TRBD1. This sequence originates from a man aged 40-49 years with COVID-19, enrolled during active disease. Material for sequencing was peripheral blood. The chain's CDR3 is CASGLVSWTGAYNEQFF. The CDR3 region has the DNA TGTGCTAGTGGTTTGGTGTCCTGGACAGGGGCCTACAATGAGCAGTTCTTC.